The T cell receptor (beta chain) described here comes from a study of beta chain features in type 1 diabetes. Broader study findings: Still unanswered here is whether HLA type influences TCRB rearrangement. Any PCR bias toward short templates would affect both groups alike.

Points on this clone: The antigen is unknown.

Germline-derived CDR1 and CDR2 are LNHDA and SQIVND (reference sequence). Trimming took off 7 bases at V and 5 bases at J, with 15 bases between the two ends. The CDR3 is 14 amino acids. Isolated RNA was reverse transcribed in full, so expressed TCRB transcripts were sequenced. The table came from immunoSEQ multiplex PCR; TCRdb's copy has only in-frame clones and leaves some out. The sample has roughly 120,000 clones; approximately 37% are singletons. Sequencing was performed on stem cell memory CD4+ T cells from blood. This chain uses TRBV19 with TRBJ1-5; D gene unclear. The TCR comes from a woman between 18 and 30 years old in good health. In nucleotides, the CDR3 is TGTGCCAGTACCCTAGGACGGGAAGATCAGCCCCAGCATTTT. As protein: CASTLGREDQPQHF.